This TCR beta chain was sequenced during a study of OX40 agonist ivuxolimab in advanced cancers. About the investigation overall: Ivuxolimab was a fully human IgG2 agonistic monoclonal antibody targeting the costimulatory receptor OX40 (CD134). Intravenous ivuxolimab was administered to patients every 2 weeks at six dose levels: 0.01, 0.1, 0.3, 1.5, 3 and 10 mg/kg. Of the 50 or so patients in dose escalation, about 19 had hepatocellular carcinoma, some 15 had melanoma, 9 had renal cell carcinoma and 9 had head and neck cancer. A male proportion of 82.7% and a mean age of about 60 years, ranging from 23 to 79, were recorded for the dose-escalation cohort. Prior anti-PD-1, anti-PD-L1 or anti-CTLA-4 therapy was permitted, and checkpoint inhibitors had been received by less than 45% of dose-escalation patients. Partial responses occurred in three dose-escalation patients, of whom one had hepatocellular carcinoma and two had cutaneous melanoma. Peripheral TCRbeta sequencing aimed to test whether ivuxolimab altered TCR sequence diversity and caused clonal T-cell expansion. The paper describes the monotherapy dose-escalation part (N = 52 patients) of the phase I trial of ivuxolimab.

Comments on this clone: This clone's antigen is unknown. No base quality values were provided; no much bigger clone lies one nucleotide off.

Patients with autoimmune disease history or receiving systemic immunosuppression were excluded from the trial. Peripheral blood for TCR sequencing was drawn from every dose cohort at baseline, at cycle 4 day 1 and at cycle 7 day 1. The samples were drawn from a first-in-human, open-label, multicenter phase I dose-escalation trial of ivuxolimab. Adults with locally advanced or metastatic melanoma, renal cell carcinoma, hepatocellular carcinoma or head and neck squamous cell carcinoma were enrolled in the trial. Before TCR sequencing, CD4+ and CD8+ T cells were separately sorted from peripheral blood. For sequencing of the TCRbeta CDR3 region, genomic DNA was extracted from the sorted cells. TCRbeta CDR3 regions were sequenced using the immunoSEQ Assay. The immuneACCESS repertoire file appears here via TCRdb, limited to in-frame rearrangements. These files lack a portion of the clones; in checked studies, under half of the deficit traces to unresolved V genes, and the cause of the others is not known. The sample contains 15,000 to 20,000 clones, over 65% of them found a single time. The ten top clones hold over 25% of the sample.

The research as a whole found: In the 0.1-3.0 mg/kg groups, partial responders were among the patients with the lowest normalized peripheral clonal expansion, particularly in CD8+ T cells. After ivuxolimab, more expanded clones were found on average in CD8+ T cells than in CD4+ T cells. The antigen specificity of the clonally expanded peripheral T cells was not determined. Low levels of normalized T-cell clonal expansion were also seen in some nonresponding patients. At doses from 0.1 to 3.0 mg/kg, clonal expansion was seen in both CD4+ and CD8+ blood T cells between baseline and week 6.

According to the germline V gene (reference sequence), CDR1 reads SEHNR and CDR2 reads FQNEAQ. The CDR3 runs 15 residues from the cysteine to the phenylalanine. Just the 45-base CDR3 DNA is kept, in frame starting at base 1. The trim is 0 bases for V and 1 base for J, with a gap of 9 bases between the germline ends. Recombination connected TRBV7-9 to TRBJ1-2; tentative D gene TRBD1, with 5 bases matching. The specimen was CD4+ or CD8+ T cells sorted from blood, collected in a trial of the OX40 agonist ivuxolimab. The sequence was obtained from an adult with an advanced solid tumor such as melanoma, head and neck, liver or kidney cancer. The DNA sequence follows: TGTGCCAGCAGCTTAGCGAGGGGTGATAACTATGGCTACACCTTC. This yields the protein CASSLARGDNYGYTF.